The 8 T cell receptor beta chains reported below all come from one sample, sequenced in a study of T cell changes during pregnancy in multiple sclerosis. The table came from immunoSEQ multiplex PCR; TCRdb's copy has only in-frame clones and leaves some out. The table has tens of thousands of clones, 92% seen once. The source was CD4+ T cells from peripheral blood mononuclear cells, collected in the second trimester of pregnancy. The receptors derive from a female donor with multiple sclerosis, enrolled in a pregnancy study.

The chain joins TRBV5-1 to TRBJ2-2; 8 bases agree with TRBD1. Trimming at V came to 0 bases and at J to 7 bases, leaving 8 bases not matched to a gene. The germline gives CDR1 SGHRS, CDR2 YFSETQ. The CDR3 is made up of 16 amino acids. The CDR3: CASSLEGQGGFGELFF. CDR3 sequence (DNA): TGCGCCAGCAGCTTGGAAGGACAGGGTGGTTTCGGGGAGCTGTTTTTT.

The V and J genes are TRBV30 and TRBJ2-1; TRBD1 might be the D (8 bases). The V end was cut by 7 bases, the J end by 4 bases, with 17 bases between. This CDR3 comprises 14 residues. CDR1 and CDR2 from the germline V gene are GTSNPN and SVGIG (reference sequence). This chain's CDR3 is CASHRGGFYNEQFF. In nucleotides, the CDR3 is TGTGCCTCTCACAGGGGGGGCTTTTACAATGAGCAGTTCTTC.

V is TRBV4-1 and J is TRBJ2-7; 8 nucleotides agree with TRBD2. Per the germline V gene, CDR1 is MGHRA and CDR2 is YSYEKL. V lost 4 bases, J lost 7 bases, and 12 bases stayed unmatched. This CDR3 is 15 amino acids long. The CDR3 reads CASSRAGAGGEEQYF. The CDR3 DNA is TGCGCCAGCAGCCGTGCCGGGGCGGGAGGAGAAGAGCAGTACTTC.

The CDR3 loop is CASSDRVSGNTIYF. In DNA form, the CDR3 reads TGTGCCAGCAGCGACAGGGTCTCTGGAAACACCATATATTTT. The V gene is TRBV9, the J gene TRBJ1-3; the D gene is possibly TRBD1 (6 bases). CDR1 and CDR2 from the germline V gene are SGDLS and YYNGEE. V gave up 3 bases and J gave up 0 bases, with 7 bases separating them. The CDR3 loop spans 14 amino acids.

This chain uses TRBV4-1 with TRBJ1-6; the D is unclear. The ends were cut back, 2 bases at V and 6 bases at J, with 8 bases in the middle. There are 14 residues in the CDR3. Germline V CDR1 and CDR2: MGHRA, YSYEKL. CDR3 in amino acids: CASSQLISNSPLHF. CDR3 in DNA: TGCGCCAGCAGCCAACTGATTAGTAATTCACCCCTCCACTTT.

This chain connects TRBV19 to TRBJ2-1; maybe TRBD1 (6 bases). Trimming pared 5 bases from V and 2 bases from J, leaving 13 bases between. Germline V CDR1 and CDR2: LNHDA, SQIVND (reference sequence). This CDR3 region has 15 residues. CDR3 nucleotide sequence: TGTGCCAGTAGTCCCAGGACAGCACCCTACAATGAGCAGTTCTTC. Protein product: CASSPRTAPYNEQFF.

The gene calls are TRBV2 and TRBJ2-3; 8 bases match TRBD1. Trimming took 5 bases from V and 2 from J; bases not matched to a gene: 3. The germline gives CDR1 SNHLY, CDR2 FYNNEI. CDR3 size: 14 residues. As DNA, the CDR3 is TGTGCCAGCAGTTCGGACAGGGTCACAGATACGCAGTATTTT. Protein: CASSSDRVTDTQYF.

This chain's CDR3 is CASSSLDRSYEQYF. The CDR3 coding sequence is TGTGCCAGCAGCTCCCTGGACAGGTCCTACGAGCAGTACTTC. V usage is TRBV11-2 and J usage is TRBJ2-7; TRBD1 matches at 7 bases. Germline-derived CDR1 and CDR2 are SGHAT and FQNNGV. J was trimmed by 1 base and V by 4 bases; bases with no gene match: 4. The CDR3 sequence is 14 residues long. The full variable domain, completed using reference TRBV11-2 and TRBJ2-7, is EAGVAQSPRYKIIEKRQSVAFWCNPISGHATLYWYQQILGQGPKLLIQFQNNGVVDDSQLPKDRFSAERLKGVDSTLKIQPAKLEDSAVYLCASSSLDRSYEQYFGPGTRLTVT.